Sequencing of this T cell receptor (beta chain) was carried out in a study of T cell changes during pregnancy in multiple sclerosis. In its sample, this clone was seen once. The table came from immunoSEQ multiplex PCR; TCRdb's copy has only in-frame clones and leaves some out. The sample comprises some 95,000 clones, approximately 92% of which are singletons, and around 2.7% rests with the top ten. Germline-derived CDR1 and CDR2 are ENHRY and SYGVKD. This CDR3 is 14 amino acids long. V gave up 6 bases and J gave up 3 bases, with 14 bases separating them. The chain carries TRBV10-3 and TRBJ2-5; TRBD1 is a possible D gene (8 bases). The sequence was collected from a female donor with multiple sclerosis, enrolled in a pregnancy study. The sequencing used peripheral blood, collected in the first trimester of pregnancy. This CDR3 reads CAIRKTGGEETQYF. The CDR3 coding sequence is TGTGCCATCAGAAAAACAGGGGGGGAAGAGACCCAGTACTTC.